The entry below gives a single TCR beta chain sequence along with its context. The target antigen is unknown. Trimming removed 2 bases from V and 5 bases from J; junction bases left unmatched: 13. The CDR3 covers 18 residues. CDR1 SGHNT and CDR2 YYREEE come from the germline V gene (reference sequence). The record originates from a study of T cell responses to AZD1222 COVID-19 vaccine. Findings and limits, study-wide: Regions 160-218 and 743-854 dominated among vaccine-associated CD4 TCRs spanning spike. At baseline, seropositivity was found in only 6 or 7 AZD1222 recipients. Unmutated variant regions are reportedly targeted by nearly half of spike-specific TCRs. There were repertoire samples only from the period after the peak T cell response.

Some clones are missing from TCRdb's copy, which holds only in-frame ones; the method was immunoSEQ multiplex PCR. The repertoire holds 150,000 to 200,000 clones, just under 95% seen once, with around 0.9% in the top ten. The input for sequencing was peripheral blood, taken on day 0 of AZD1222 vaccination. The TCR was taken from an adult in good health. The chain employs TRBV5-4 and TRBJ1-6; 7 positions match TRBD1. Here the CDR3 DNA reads TGTGCCAGCAGCTTTCTTCCCCCCGGGACAGTCAATAATTCACCCCTCCACTTT. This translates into CASSFLPPGTVNNSPLHF.